The clone carrying this T cell receptor beta chain was observed a single time. The antigen remains undetermined. As it was prepared, the TCRbeta library received unique molecular identifiers. A single record per CDR3 protein comes from TCRdb applying MiXCR to the PCR reads. The top ten clones hold roughly 9.8% of a sample with 300,000 to 400,000 distinct CDR3 sequences, roughly 21% of them seen once. This record belongs to a study of T-cell reconstitution after alpha-beta-depleted transplantation in children. Notes on the study in general: Recipient T cells and thymic progenitors that survived gave rise to the high TCRbeta diversity observed at day 60 in some patients. Several hundred rapidly expanded clones from non-depleted graft cells reportedly supplied alpha-beta T cells about two months post-transplant. It was newly produced T cells that mostly accounted for T-cell counts and diversity one year after transplant.

V dropped 5 bases and J dropped 4 bases, with 21 bases sitting between them. This CDR3 is built from 16 residues. This chain joins TRBV12-3 or TRBV12-4 and TRBJ2-7, with a weak D call TRBD2 (6 bases). The sequenced sample was PBMCs, mostly from graft donor cells, obtained 180 days after TCRalphabeta/CD19-depleted stem cell transplant. This sequence originates from a male patient under 18 who had a stem cell transplant for acute lymphoblastic leukemia, so the T cells may come from the graft donor. In DNA, the CDR3 is TGTGCCAGCAGTCCCCGACTAGGAGGGCGGTGGTACGAGCAGTACTTC. As protein: CASSPRLGGRWYEQYF.